This T cell receptor beta chain was found in a study of control samples from healthy donors and cancer patients. CDR1 MNHEY and CDR2 SVGAGI come from the germline V gene. Trimming took 4 bases from V and 4 from J, leaving 16 bases between them. This CDR3 has 15 residues. Data came from immunoSEQ multiplex PCR; TCRdb stores just in-frame clones and leaves some out. Of more than 25,000 clones listed, 70% to 90% are singletons. J is TRBJ2-5 and V is TRBV6-5; D call uncertain. The TCR originated in a female donor with melanoma. Material for sequencing was formalin-fixed, paraffin-embedded tissue. CDR3 DNA sequence: TGTGCCAGCAGTTCCTTCGGGCTAGACGGAGAGACCCAGTACTTC. Protein sequence: CASSSFGLDGETQYF.